Each of the 15 T cell receptor beta chains below was sequenced from the same sample in a study of Graves' ophthalmopathy and Graves' hyperthyroidism. Scientists amplified the TCR beta CDR3 regions from RNA transcripts. HTBI-primed RT-PCR formed the first round, and a multiplex PCR formed the second. Via MiXCR, TCRdb re-called the multiplex PCR reads, giving one row per CDR3 protein. Of 560,000 or so distinct CDR3 sequences listed, less than 45% are singletons. Material: peripheral blood or thyroid tissue (not recorded which). Every receptor here comes from an adult man with Graves' hyperthyroidism.

Points on this clonotype: It may be a read error: a sequence one base away is much more abundant. This rearrangement joins TRBV2 to TRBJ2-5; no definite D call. V lost 6 bases to trimming and J lost 4 bases, with 6 bases between them. Germline V gives CDR1 SNHLY, CDR2 FYNNEI. This CDR3 spans 11 amino acids. This chain's CDR3 is CASRPTETQYF. The CDR3 DNA follows: TGTGCCAGCAGGCCTACAGAGACCCAGTACTTC.

This clonotype was detected many times. The V gene is TRBV6-4, the J gene TRBJ1-2; D unresolved. Trimming left V 2 bases short and J 5 bases short, with 6 bases between. The CDR3 runs to 12 residues. Germline CDR1 is MRHNA and CDR2 is SNTAGT. CDR3: CASSDRRYGYTF. DNA for the CDR3: TGTGCCAGCAGTGACAGGAGATATGGCTACACCTTC.

This chain joins TRBV7-8 and TRBJ2-1; D unresolved. V lost 4 bases to trimming and J lost 7 bases, with 20 bases between them. The CDR3 contains 16 residues. Germline lookup yields CDR1 SGHVS and CDR2 FQNEAQ. The CDR3 protein is CASSSNRPPRYNEQFF. The DNA for the CDR3 is TGTGCCAGCAGCTCTAACCGCCCTCCACGATATAATGAGCAGTTCTTC.

The V gene is TRBV7-9, the J gene TRBJ2-1; 7 bases line up with TRBD2. Germline V gives CDR1 SEHNR, CDR2 FQNEAQ (reference sequence). Trimming removed 5 bases from V and 5 bases from J; junction bases left unmatched: 9. CDR3 length: 15 residues. The CDR3 protein is CASSPPGGLNNEQFF. The CDR3 DNA follows: TGTGCCAGCAGCCCACCGGGAGGACTTAACAATGAGCAGTTCTTC.

There are many counts of this clonotype. This chain uses TRBV24-1 with TRBJ2-5; 11 positions match TRBD2. Germline V CDR1 and CDR2: KGHDR, SFDVKD. Trimming cost V 2 bases and J 5 bases; bases outside gene matches: 0. The CDR3 length is 14 residues. The CDR3 loop reads CATSDWTSGETQYF. The CDR3 DNA reads as TGTGCCACCAGTGATTGGACTAGCGGGGAGACCCAGTACTTC.

This clonotype came up a few times. The V call is TRBV2, the J call TRBJ2-5; D possibly corresponds to TRBD2 (5 bases). CDR3 size: 16 residues. Germline V gene data show CDR1 as SNHLY and CDR2 as FYNNEI. V was pared by 5 bases and J by 5 bases, with 21 bases between. DNA of the CDR3: TGTGCCAGCAGTCTAACGGGCCTACGGGGAGAGGAGACCCAGTACTTC. It translates to CASSLTGLRGEETQYF.

This clonotype was seen ten or more times. The genes are TRBV7-9 and TRBJ2-5, with TRBD1 matching 9 bases. The CDR3 totals 15 residues. The germline V gene encodes CDR1 SEHNR and CDR2 FQNEAQ (reference sequence). Trimming took 3 bases from V and 4 from J; bases not matched to a gene: 6. The CDR3: CASSFTGGRGETQYF. The DNA for the CDR3 is TGTGCCAGCAGCTTCACAGGGGGCAGGGGAGAGACCCAGTACTTC.

The chain links TRBV7-3 to TRBJ1-2; D not certain. The CDR3 is 14 amino acids. CDR1 SGHTA and CDR2 FQGTGA come from the germline V gene. The V end lost 2 bases, the J end lost 6 bases, and 13 bases lay between the germline ends. In DNA form, the CDR3 reads TGTGCCAGCAGCTTAGTAGCTGGTGACAATGGCTACACCTTC. Encoded protein: CASSLVAGDNGYTF.

This clonotype was observed a handful of times. This chain links TRBV6-5 with TRBJ1-1, with 9 positions matching TRBD1. This CDR3 has 14 residues. The germline CDR1 and CDR2 sequences are MNHEY and SVGAGI. V dropped 2 bases and J dropped 4; count of bases not matched to a gene: 2. The CDR3 loop reads CASSYPDRGTEAFF. The CDR3 nucleotides are TGTGCCAGCAGTTACCCGGACAGGGGCACTGAAGCTTTCTTT.

The table lists this clonotype with a few counts. The chain links TRBV7-9 to TRBJ1-2, with 9 positions matching TRBD1. V was clipped by 2 bases and J by 5 bases; unmatched bases: 3. This CDR3 is 14 amino acids long. Per the germline V gene, CDR1 is SEHNR and CDR2 is FQNEAQ (reference sequence). Written as DNA, the CDR3 is TGTGCCAGCAGCTTACTGACAGGGGGGTATGGCTACACCTTC. Encoded protein: CASSLLTGGYGYTF.

V usage is TRBV18 and J usage is TRBJ2-5; TRBD2 aligns across 7 bases. The CDR3 covers 15 residues. Trimming removed 6 bases from V and 5 bases from J; junction bases left unmatched: 12. Per the germline V gene, CDR1 is KGHSH and CDR2 is LQKENI. The CDR3 bases are TGTGCCAGCTCCTCAATCGGGGGGACGCCGGAGACCCAGTACTTC. The encoded protein is CASSSIGGTPETQYF. The complete variable domain, with remaining parts taken from reference TRBV18 and TRBJ2-5, reads NAGVMQNPRHLVRRRGQEARLRCSPMKGHSHVYWYRQLPEEGLKFMVYLQKENIIDESGMPKERFSAEFPKEGPSILRIQQVVRGDSAAYFCASSSIGGTPETQYFGPGTRLLVL.

Many counts were recorded for this clonotype. This chain uses TRBV6-1 with TRBJ1-1, with unresolved D. The CDR3 is 14 residues long. Trimming removed 2 bases from V and 2 bases from J, with 9 bases in between. Germline CDR1 is MNHNS and CDR2 is SASEGT. The CDR3 protein is CASSEPAINTEAFF. The CDR3 coding sequence is TGTGCCAGCAGTGAACCGGCCATAAACACTGAAGCTTTCTTT.

To note about this clonotype: Possible read error: a much larger clone is one base away. V gene TRBV20-1 combines with J gene TRBJ2-6, with 8 nucleotides matching TRBD2. The CDR3 loop spans 18 amino acids. J lost 0 bases, V lost 5 bases, and 12 bases had no gene match. In germline, CDR1 is DFQATT, CDR2 SNEGSKA (reference sequence). DNA of the CDR3: TGCAGTGCTGGACTAGCTGCCACCTCCCTCTCTGGGGCCAACGTCCTGACTTTC. Protein sequence: CSAGLAATSLSGANVLTF.

This clonotype was found many times. The chain carries TRBV5-1 and TRBJ2-5; 8 positions match TRBD1. Germline CDR1 SGHRS, CDR2 YFSETQ. This CDR3 is 16 amino acids long. Unmatched junction bases numbered 6, after V lost 0 bases and J lost 2 bases. CDR3 nucleotide sequence: TGCGCCAGCAGCTTGGCCGGGACAGGCGGGCAAGAGACCCAGTACTTC. Protein product: CASSLAGTGGQETQYF.

In this sample, this clonotype turned up once. Possible read error: a much larger clone is one base away. This likely comes from a read error, as the CDR3 has no conserved phenylalanine or tryptophan at its end. The rearrangement links TRBV12-3 or TRBV12-4 to TRBJ1-1; D is unclear. The length of the CDR3 is 13 residues. With 6 bases removed from V and 2 bases from J, the gap between germline ends came to 10 bases. The DNA for the CDR3 is TGTGCCAGCAGCGTTCTCGATAACACTGAAGCTTTCTCT. This gives the protein CASSVLDNTEAFS.